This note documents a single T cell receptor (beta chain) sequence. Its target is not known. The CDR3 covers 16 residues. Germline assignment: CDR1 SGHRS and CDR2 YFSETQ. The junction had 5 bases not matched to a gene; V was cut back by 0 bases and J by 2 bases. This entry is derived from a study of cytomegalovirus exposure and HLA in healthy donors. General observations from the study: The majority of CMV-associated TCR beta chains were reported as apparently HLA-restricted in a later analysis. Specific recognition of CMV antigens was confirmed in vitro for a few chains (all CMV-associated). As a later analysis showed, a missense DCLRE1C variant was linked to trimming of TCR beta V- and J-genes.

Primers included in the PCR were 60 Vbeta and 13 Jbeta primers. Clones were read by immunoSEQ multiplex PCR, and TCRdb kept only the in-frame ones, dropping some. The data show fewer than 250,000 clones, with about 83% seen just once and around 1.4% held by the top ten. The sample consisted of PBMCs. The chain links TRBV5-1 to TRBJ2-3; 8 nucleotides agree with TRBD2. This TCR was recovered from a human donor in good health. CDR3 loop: CASSLATSGHTDTQYF. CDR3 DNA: TGCGCCAGCAGCTTGGCTACTAGCGGACACACAGATACGCAGTATTTT.